The entry that follows covers one T cell receptor beta chain sequence. The target antigen is unknown. This entry belongs to a study of T-cell reconstitution after alpha-beta-depleted transplantation in children. The CDR3 length is 14 residues. Trimming took off 4 bases at V and 3 bases at J, with 16 bases between the two ends. CDR1 and CDR2 from the germline V gene are DFQATT and SNEGSKA (reference sequence). Unique molecular identifiers tagged the TCRbeta library. TCRdb independently ran MiXCR on the PCR reads; one entry per CDR3 protein. The top ten hold just over 40% of the sample, which has 300,000 to 400,000 distinct CDR3 sequences, 15% to 20% seen once. Study observations and caveats: Roughly two months post-transplant, alpha-beta T cells reportedly originated from several hundred graft clones that had expanded. Counts and diversity of T cells one year after transplant came mostly from newly produced T cells.

The V call is TRBV20-1, the J call TRBJ2-7; D uncertain. This clonotype was sampled from a male patient aged 2 to 9 who had a stem cell transplant for acute lymphoblastic leukemia, so the T cells may come from the graft donor. The specimen comprised PBMCs, mostly from graft donor cells, sampled 360 days after TCRalphabeta/CD19-depleted stem cell transplant. The CDR3 DNA sequence: TGCAGTGCTACCAGCCTCGACCACGGCTACGAGCAGTACTTC. Protein: CSATSLDHGYEQYF.